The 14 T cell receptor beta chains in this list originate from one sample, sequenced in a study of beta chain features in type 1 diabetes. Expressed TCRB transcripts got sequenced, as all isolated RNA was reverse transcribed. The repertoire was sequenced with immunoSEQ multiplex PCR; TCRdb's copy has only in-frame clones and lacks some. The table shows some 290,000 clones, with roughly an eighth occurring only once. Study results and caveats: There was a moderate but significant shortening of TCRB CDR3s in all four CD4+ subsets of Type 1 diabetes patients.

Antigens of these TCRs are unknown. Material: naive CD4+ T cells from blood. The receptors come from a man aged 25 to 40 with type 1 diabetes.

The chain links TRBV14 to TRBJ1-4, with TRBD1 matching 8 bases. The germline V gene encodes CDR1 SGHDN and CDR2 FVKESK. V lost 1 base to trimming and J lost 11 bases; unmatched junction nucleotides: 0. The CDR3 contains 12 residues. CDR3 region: CASSQGQGKLFF. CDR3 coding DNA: TGTGCCAGCAGCCAAGGACAGGGGAAACTGTTTTTT.

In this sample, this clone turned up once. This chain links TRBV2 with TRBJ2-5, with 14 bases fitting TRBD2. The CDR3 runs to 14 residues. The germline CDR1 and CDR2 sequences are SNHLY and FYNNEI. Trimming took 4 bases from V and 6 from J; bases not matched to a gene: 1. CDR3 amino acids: CASSGTSGRKTQYF. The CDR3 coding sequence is TGTGCCAGCAGTGGGACTAGCGGGAGGAAGACCCAGTACTTC.

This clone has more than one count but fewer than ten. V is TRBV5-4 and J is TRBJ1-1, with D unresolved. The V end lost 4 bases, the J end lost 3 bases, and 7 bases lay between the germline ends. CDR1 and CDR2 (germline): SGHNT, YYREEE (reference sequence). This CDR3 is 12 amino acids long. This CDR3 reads CASSLQDTEAFF. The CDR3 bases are TGTGCCAGCAGCCTGCAGGACACTGAAGCTTTCTTT.

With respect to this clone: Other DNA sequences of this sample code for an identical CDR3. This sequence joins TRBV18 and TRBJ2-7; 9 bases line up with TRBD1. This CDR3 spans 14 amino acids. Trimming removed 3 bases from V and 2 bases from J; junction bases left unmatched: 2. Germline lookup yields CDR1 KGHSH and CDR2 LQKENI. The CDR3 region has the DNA TGTGCCAGCTCACCGGGACAGGGCGCCTACGAGCAGTACTTC. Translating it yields CASSPGQGAYEQYF.

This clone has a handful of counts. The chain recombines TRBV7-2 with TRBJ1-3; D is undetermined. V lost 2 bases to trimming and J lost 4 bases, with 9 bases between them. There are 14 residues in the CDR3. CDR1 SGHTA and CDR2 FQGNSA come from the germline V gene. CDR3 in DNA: TGTGCCAGCAGCTTACAGGCTCAAGGAAACACCATATATTTT. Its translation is CASSLQAQGNTIYF.

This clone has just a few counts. The CDR3 nucleotides read TGTGCCAGCAGCCAAGCAGGGGGTCACTACGAGCAGTACTTC. This codes for CASSQAGGHYEQYF. The J gene is TRBJ2-7, the V gene TRBV4-2; 7 bases are a match to TRBD1. The germline V gene has CDR1 LGHNA and CDR2 YNFKEQ. The CDR3 runs to 14 residues. Germline trimming cut 1 base from V and 3 bases from J; bases unmatched to any gene: 3.

Here the CDR3 DNA reads TGTGCCTGGAGCACTGAAATGAGCTCCAATGAGCAGTTCTTC. This translates into CAWSTEMSSNEQFF. The V gene is TRBV30, the J gene TRBJ2-1; D is unclear. This CDR3 region has 14 residues. Trimming cost V 3 bases and J 6 bases, with 15 bases left between them. CDR1 GTSNPN and CDR2 SVGIG come from the germline V gene (reference sequence).

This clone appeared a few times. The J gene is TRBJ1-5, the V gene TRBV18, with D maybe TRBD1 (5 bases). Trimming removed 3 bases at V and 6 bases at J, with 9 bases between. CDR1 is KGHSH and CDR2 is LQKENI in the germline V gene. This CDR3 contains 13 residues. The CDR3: CASSPTGGQPQHF. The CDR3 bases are TGTGCCAGCTCACCCACAGGCGGTCAGCCCCAGCATTTT.

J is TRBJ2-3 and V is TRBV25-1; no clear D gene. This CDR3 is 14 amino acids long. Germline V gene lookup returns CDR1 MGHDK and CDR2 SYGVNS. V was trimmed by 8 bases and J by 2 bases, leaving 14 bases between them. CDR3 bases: TGTGCCAGCGCCGATCCCAGAAACACAGATACGCAGTATTTT. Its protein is CASADPRNTDTQYF.

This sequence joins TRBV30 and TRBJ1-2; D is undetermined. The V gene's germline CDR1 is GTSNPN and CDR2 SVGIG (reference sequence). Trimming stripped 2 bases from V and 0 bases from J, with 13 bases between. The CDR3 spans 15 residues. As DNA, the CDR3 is TGTGCCTGGAGTAAGGGAGAAGGAGCTAACTATGGCTACACCTTC. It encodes CAWSKGEGANYGYTF. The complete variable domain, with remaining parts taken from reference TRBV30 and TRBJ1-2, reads SQTIHQWPATLVQPVGSPLSLECTVEGTSNPNLYWYRQAAGRGLQLLFYSVGIGQISSEVPQNLSASRPQDRQFILSSKKLLLSDSGFYLCAWSKGEGANYGYTFGSGTRLTVV.

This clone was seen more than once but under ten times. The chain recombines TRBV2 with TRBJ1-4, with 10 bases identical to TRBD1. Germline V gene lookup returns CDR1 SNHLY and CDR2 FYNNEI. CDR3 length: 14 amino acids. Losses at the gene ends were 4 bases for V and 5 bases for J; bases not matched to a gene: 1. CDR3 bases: TGTGCCAGCAGTGGACAGGGGGCGAATGAAAAACTGTTTTTT. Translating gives CASSGQGANEKLFF.

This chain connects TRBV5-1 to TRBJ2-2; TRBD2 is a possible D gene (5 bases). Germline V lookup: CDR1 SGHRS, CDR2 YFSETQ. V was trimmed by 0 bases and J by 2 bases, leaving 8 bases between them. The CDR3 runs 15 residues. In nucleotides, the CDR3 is TGCGCCAGCAGCTTGGCCGGACTTAACACCGGGGAGCTGTTTTTT. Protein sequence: CASSLAGLNTGELFF.

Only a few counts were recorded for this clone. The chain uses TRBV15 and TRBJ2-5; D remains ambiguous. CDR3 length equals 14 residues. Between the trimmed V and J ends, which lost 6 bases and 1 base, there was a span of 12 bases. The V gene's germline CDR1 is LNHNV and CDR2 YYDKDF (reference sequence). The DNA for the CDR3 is TGTGCCACCAGTACGTACAGCTCCCAAGAGACCCAGTACTTC. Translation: CATSTYSSQETQYF.

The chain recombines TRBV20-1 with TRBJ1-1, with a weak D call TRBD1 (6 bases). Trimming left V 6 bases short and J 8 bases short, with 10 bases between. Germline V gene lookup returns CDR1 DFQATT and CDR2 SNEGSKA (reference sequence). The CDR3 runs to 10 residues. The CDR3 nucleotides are TGCAGTGCGAGGACAGTAGAAGCTTTCTTT. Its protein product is CSARTVEAFF.